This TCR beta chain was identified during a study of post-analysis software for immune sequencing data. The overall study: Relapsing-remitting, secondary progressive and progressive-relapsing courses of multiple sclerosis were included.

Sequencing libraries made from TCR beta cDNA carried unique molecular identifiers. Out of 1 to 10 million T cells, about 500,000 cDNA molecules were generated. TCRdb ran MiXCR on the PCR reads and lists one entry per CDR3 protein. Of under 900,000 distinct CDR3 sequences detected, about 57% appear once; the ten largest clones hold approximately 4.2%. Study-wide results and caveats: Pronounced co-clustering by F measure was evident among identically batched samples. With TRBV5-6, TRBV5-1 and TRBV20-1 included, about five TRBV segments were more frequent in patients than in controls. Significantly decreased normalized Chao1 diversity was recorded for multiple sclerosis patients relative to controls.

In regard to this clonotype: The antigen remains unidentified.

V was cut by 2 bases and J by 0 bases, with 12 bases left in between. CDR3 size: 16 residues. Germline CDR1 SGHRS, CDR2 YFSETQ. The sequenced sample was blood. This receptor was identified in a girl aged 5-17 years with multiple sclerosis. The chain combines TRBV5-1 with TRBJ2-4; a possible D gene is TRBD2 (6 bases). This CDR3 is CASSFLSGLAKNIQYF. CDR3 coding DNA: TGCGCCAGCAGCTTTTTATCGGGACTAGCCAAAAACATTCAGTACTTC.